The 22 T cell receptor beta chains listed next were all sequenced from one sample in a study of CDR3 diversity in severe acne. One entry per CDR3 protein, called by TCRdb with MiXCR from the PCR reads. The sample lists more than 80,000 distinct CDR3 sequences, about 53% occurring once. The source material was blood. The receptors come from a male donor with severe acne vulgaris.

The V call is TRBV29-1, the J call TRBJ1-2; D is undetermined. CDR1 is SQVTM, CDR2 ANQGSEA, per germline. The length of the CDR3 is 13 residues. Trimming removed 4 bases from V and 3 bases from J, with 12 bases in between. The CDR3, as DNA: TGCAGCGTTGCTCTTACTAATCACTATGGCTACACCTTC. Encoded protein: CSVALTNHYGYTF.

Remarks on this clonotype: A much larger clone is a single base away; this may be a read error. The chain is built from TRBV12-3 or TRBV12-4 and TRBJ2-7; no firm D call. The CDR3 totals 14 residues. The CDR3 here is CASSLSAGDFKQHF. The CDR3 DNA sequence: TGTGCCAGCAGTTTATCGGCAGGTGATTTTAAGCAGCACTTC.

This clonotype was detected only once. The J gene is TRBJ2-7, the V gene TRBV11-1, with 7 bases that match TRBD1. V shed 4 bases, J shed 2 bases, and the junction held 2 bases outside the gene matches. CDR1 and CDR2 (germline): SGHAT, FQDESV (reference sequence). This CDR3 has 13 amino acids. For the CDR3, the DNA is TGTGCCAGCAGCTGGACAGGTACCTACGAGCAGTACTTC. The encoded protein is CASSWTGTYEQYF. The variable domain in full, with the rest retrieved from reference TRBV11-1 and TRBJ2-7, is EAEVAQSPRYKITEKSQAVAFWCDPISGHATLYWYRQILGQGPELLVQFQDESVVDDSQLPKDRFSAERLKGVDSTLKIQPAELGDSAMYLCASSWTGTYEQYFGPGTRLTVT.

This clonotype has at least ten counts. A junction boundary mismatches the germline segment, possibly from a read error. The rearrangement links TRBV20-1 to TRBJ2-7; D is possibly TRBD2 (6 bases). Germline assignment: CDR1 DFQATT and CDR2 SNEGSKA (reference sequence). This CDR3 has 13 residues. CDR3 residues: CSARGISGHEQYF. CDR3 nucleotide sequence: TGCAGTGCCAGAGGGATTAGCGGCCACGAGCAGTACTTC.

This clonotype was counted many times. V is TRBV29-1 and J is TRBJ2-3; 8 bases match TRBD2. CDR1 is SQVTM, CDR2 ANQGSEA, per germline. V lost 5 bases to trimming and J lost 5 bases; unmatched junction nucleotides: 3. CDR3 length: 12 residues. Here the CDR3 reads CSVWTSQDTQYF. The CDR3 DNA follows: TGCAGCGTTTGGACTAGCCAAGATACGCAGTATTTT.

This clonotype was detected many times. The rearrangement uses TRBV19 and TRBJ2-7; 7 bases match TRBD1. CDR3 length: 15 residues. Germline CDR1 LNHDA, CDR2 SQIVND (reference sequence). J lost 4 bases, V lost 4 bases, and 10 bases had no gene match. CDR3 sequence (DNA): TGTGCCAGTAGTACCGGGACAGCTAAAGGATACGAGCAGTACTTC. Encoded protein: CASSTGTAKGYEQYF.

Ten or more counts support this clonotype. The rearrangement links TRBV27 to TRBJ2-3; 9 bases agree with TRBD1. The trim removed 5 bases at V and 1 base at J, leaving 7 bases unmatched. The CDR3 contains 16 residues. Germline V gives CDR1 MNHEY, CDR2 SMNVEV (reference sequence). The CDR3: CASSGMGQGGTDTQYF. The CDR3 nucleotides read TGTGCCAGCAGTGGTATGGGACAGGGTGGCACAGATACGCAGTATTTT.

Note on this clonotype: Relative to the germline gene, one junction end is altered; a read error may explain this. The CDR3 spells CACRGSEQFF. DNA of the CDR3: TGTGCCTGCAGGGGATCTGAGCAGTTCTTC. The V call is TRBV2, the J call TRBJ2-1; TRBD1 is a possible D gene (6 bases). The CDR3 has 10 amino acids. The germline gives CDR1 SNHLY, CDR2 FYNNEI.

This sequence joins TRBV28 and TRBJ1-3; 9 nucleotides align to TRBD1. J gave up 5 bases and V 6 bases, and 11 bases lay outside the gene matches. This CDR3 has 16 residues. Per the germline V gene, CDR1 is MDHEN and CDR2 is SYDVKM. DNA for the CDR3: TGTGCCAGCAGAACTACCGGGACAGGGATTCGAAACACCATATATTTT. This encodes CASRTTGTGIRNTIYF.

The chain has TRBV20-1 and TRBJ2-7; 10 bases agree with TRBD2. Germline V CDR1 and CDR2: DFQATT, SNEGSKA (reference sequence). The CDR3 extends over 13 amino acids. V lost 6 bases and J lost 4; bases outside the gene matches: 6. CDR3 coding DNA: TGCAGTGCAGAAGCGGGAGGGGGGTACGAGCAGTACTTC. It translates to CSAEAGGGYEQYF.

The genes are TRBV25-1 and TRBJ1-5; no clear D gene. CDR1 MGHDK and CDR2 SYGVNS come from the germline V gene. This CDR3 is built from 15 residues. V lost 2 bases to trimming and J lost 0 bases, with 8 bases between them. The CDR3 bases are TGTGCCAGCAGTGAAGGTGAAGATAGCAATCAGCCCCAGCATTTT. It encodes CASSEGEDSNQPQHF.

A note on this clonotype: One end of the junction varies from germline; a read error may be responsible. The chain uses TRBV9 and TRBJ1-1; a possible D gene is TRBD1 (5 bases). Germline V gene lookup returns CDR1 SGDLS and CDR2 YYNGEE. The CDR3 sequence is 13 residues long. The CDR3 DNA reads as TGTGCCAGCAGCGCACGAGAGGACACCGAAGCTTTCTTT. Translated: CASSAREDTEAFF.

V gene TRBV12-3 or TRBV12-4 combines with J gene TRBJ2-5, with 7 bases identical to TRBD1. The trim removed 1 base at V and 4 bases at J, leaving 12 bases unmatched. There are 17 residues in the CDR3. CDR3 in DNA: TGTGCCAGCAGTTTAGGCCCAGGCAGGGGGTACCGAGAGACCCAGTACTTC. Its protein product is CASSLGPGRGYRETQYF.

As to this clonotype: One base away lies a much larger clone, so this may be a sequencing read error. Here the CDR3 omits its conserved ending phenylalanine or tryptophan, so a read error is the likely source. The V and J genes are TRBV5-1 and TRBJ2-3; 9 bases align to TRBD1. The CDR3 runs to 14 residues. CDR1 and CDR2 (germline): SGHRS, YFSETQ. This CDR3 reads CASSSGQGSDTQYL. CDR3 sequence (DNA): TGTGCCAGCAGCTCGGGACAGGGATCCGATACGCAGTATTTA.

Concerning this clonotype itself: As the CDR3 is not closed by the conserved phenylalanine or tryptophan, this likely results from a read error. It is unclear where the CDR3 begins or ends on the DNA, so no DNA is shown, and the CDR3 is as TCRdb lists it. V usage is TRBV5-4 and J usage is TRBJ2-1; the DNA was not compared with TRBD1, the D call given in the table. The CDR3 has 13 amino acids, counting both end residues. Germline CDR1 SGHNT, CDR2 YYREEE (reference sequence). The chain's CDR3 is CASSSRDWGGGGV.

This clonotype was observed a few times. The chain links TRBV15 to TRBJ1-6, with D possibly TRBD1 on 5 matching bases. The CDR3 has 14 amino acids. V was pared by 3 bases and J by 10 bases, with 13 bases between. Germline CDR1 reads LNHNV; CDR2 reads YYDKDF (reference sequence). CDR3 coding DNA: TGTGCCACCAGCAGCAGGGTTCCTGGCTCACCCCTCCACTTT. It specifies CATSSRVPGSPLHF.

This clonotype was counted a few times. The V call is TRBV20-1, the J call TRBJ2-7, with 9 bases matching TRBD1. The junction had 11 bases not matched to a gene; V was cut back by 6 bases and J by 5 bases. Germline CDR1 is DFQATT and CDR2 is SNEGSKA (reference sequence). The CDR3 sequence is 14 residues long. The CDR3 spells CSARGGDRVDEQYF. The CDR3 bases are TGCAGTGCCCGAGGAGGGGACAGGGTTGACGAGCAGTACTTC.

Notes on this clonotype: A much bigger clone sits one base away, suggesting this may be a read error. Because it lacks the conserved phenylalanine or tryptophan at the end, this CDR3 is likely a read error. The chain links TRBV12-3 or TRBV12-4 to TRBJ1-2; TRBD1 might be the D (5 bases). Trimming stripped 4 bases from V and 8 bases from J, with 8 bases between. The CDR3 runs to 11 residues. The CDR3 sequence is CASSWGDGYTL. The CDR3 DNA follows: TGTGCCAGCAGTTGGGGGGACGGCTACACCCTC.

A few counts support this clonotype. The rearrangement joins TRBV12-3 or TRBV12-4 to TRBJ2-1; D may match TRBD1 or TRBD2 (6 bases each). This CDR3 is 16 amino acids long. V was trimmed by 2 bases and J by 4 bases, leaving 15 bases between them. CDR3 nucleotides: TGTGCCAGCAGTTTATTTCCGACTAGGGGGTACAATGAGCAGTTCTTC. This gives the protein CASSLFPTRGYNEQFF.

This clonotype has a single count. The rearrangement links TRBV4-2 to TRBJ2-1; 7 bases are a match to TRBD2. Trimming removed 4 bases from V and 1 base from J; junction bases left unmatched: 16. In germline, CDR1 is LGHNA, CDR2 YNFKEQ. This CDR3 comprises 19 residues. The CDR3 DNA is TGTGCCAGCAGCCCTGGGGGTAGCGCGGGAGAGTTGTCCTACAATGAGCAGTTCTTC. This translates into CASSPGGSAGELSYNEQFF.

The chain uses TRBV10-2 and TRBJ2-5; 8 bases are a match to TRBD1. The J segment lost 6 bases and the V segment lost 6 bases, leaving 6 bases of the junction unmatched. Looked up from germline, CDR1 is WSHSY and CDR2 is SAAADI. This CDR3 spans 13 amino acids. The CDR3 coding sequence is TGCGCCAGCAGAGCAGGGGGCGTAAAGACCCAGTACTTC. Protein product: CASRAGGVKTQYF.

The chain links TRBV6-6 to TRBJ2-7; possibly TRBD1 or TRBD2 for D (5 bases each). Trimming pared 5 bases from V and 2 bases from J, leaving 13 bases between. The germline V gene encodes CDR1 MNHNY and CDR2 SVGAGI (reference sequence). The CDR3 runs to 14 residues. The CDR3 sequence: CASSPREFTYEQYF. DNA for the CDR3: TGTGCCAGCAGTCCCAGGGAGTTTACCTACGAGCAGTACTTC.